The entry below gives a single TCR beta chain sequence along with its context. In Seattle, patients joined the study during active infection and were tracked longitudinally. This table comes from immunoSEQ multiplex PCR, and its TCRdb copy is limited to in-frame clones, with some not included. The sample lists 330,000 or so clones, roughly 87% occurring once. Germline CDR1 is MNHEY and CDR2 is SVGEGT. V shed 0 bases, J shed 2 bases, and the junction held 6 bases outside the gene matches. The CDR3 length is 16 residues. The entry originates in a study of blood T cell repertoires in COVID-19. The sample comprised peripheral blood. The clonotype was recovered from a man aged 25 to 40 with COVID-19, enrolled during active disease. The rearrangement joins TRBV6-2 or TRBV6-3 to TRBJ1-2; 7 bases are shared with TRBD1. The CDR3 reads CASSYSGGQRNYGYTF. The CDR3 nucleotides read TGTGCCAGCAGTTACTCGGGGGGACAGCGGAACTATGGCTACACCTTC.